The sequence of this T cell receptor (beta chain) was determined in a study of blood T cell repertoires in COVID-19. Study-wide context: Samples taken during acute and convalescent COVID-19 were collected in the United States, Italy and Spain. T cells, B-cell-depleted T cells, or PBMCs provided the cDNA or gDNA that served as material.

In the authors' workflow: By means of reference gene primer amplification, nucleated cell counts were estimated. Libraries were prepared by immunoSEQ multiplex PCR; TCRdb keeps only in-frame clonotypes and omits some of them. V and J calls plus clone size are reproduced from that table; the DNA served to infer D and trimming. The repertoire has 110,000 or so clones, around nine tenths of them found once; the top ten carry roughly 8.9%. Germline CDR1 is MNHEY and CDR2 is SVGAGI. V lost 4 bases, J lost 4 bases, and 5 bases lay in between. The CDR3 spans 12 residues. Sequenced: peripheral blood. The clonotype originates from a woman aged 70-85 years who had recovered from COVID-19. J is TRBJ2-1 and V is TRBV6-5; D unclear. The CDR3 nucleotides are TGTGCCAGCAGTTCCTATTACAATGAGCAGTTCTTC. It encodes CASSSYYNEQFF.